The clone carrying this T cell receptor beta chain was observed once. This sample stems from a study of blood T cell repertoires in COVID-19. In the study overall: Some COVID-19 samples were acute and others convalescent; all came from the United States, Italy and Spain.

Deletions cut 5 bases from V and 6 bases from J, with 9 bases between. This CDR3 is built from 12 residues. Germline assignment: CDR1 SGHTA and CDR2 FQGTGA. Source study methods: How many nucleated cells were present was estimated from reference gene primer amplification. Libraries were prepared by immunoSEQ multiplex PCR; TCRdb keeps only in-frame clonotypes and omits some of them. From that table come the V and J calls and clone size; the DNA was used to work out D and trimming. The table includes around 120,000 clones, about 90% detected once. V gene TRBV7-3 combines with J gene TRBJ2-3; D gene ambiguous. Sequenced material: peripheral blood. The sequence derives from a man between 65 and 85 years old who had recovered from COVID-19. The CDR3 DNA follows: TGTGCCAGCAGCCTCCCTGAGGATACGCAGTATTTT. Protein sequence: CASSLPEDTQYF.